These 21 T cell receptor beta chains originate from one sample sequenced in a study of blood T cell repertoires in COVID-19. Using immunoSEQ multiplex PCR, the repertoire was profiled, and TCRdb retains in-frame clones only, with some absent. The sample records 300,000 or so clones, 91% being singletons. Sample: peripheral blood. The receptors stem from a woman in her thirties with COVID-19, enrolled during active disease.

The genes are TRBV19 and TRBJ2-4; 8 bases fit TRBD1. This CDR3 has 17 residues. Germline V gives CDR1 LNHDA, CDR2 SQIVND (reference sequence). V lost 9 bases to trimming and J lost 0 bases; unmatched junction nucleotides: 13. The CDR3 DNA sequence: TGTGCCAGCACCAAGACCATGGACAGGGAAGCCAAAAACATTCAGTACTTC. Encoded protein: CASTKTMDREAKNIQYF.

The gene calls are TRBV7-8 and TRBJ2-5, with TRBD2 as a possible D gene (5 bases). Trimming took 5 bases from V and 1 from J, leaving 8 bases between them. CDR1 is SGHVS, CDR2 FQNEAQ, per germline. CDR3 length: 13 amino acids. CDR3 nucleotide sequence: TGTGCCAGCAGCCGACTACCCCAAGAGACCCAGTACTTC. Translated: CASSRLPQETQYF.

The chain carries TRBV2 and TRBJ1-5, with D perhaps matching TRBD1 (5 bases). Per the germline V gene, CDR1 is SNHLY and CDR2 is FYNNEI. Trimming removed 7 bases from V and 1 base from J, with 11 bases in between. The CDR3 loop spans 14 amino acids. The DNA of the CDR3 is TGTGCCAGCAACGAACAGGCGAGCAATCAGCCCCAGCATTTT. It specifies CASNEQASNQPQHF.

This chain joins TRBV19 and TRBJ1-5; D uncertain. V was trimmed by 5 bases and J by 0 bases, leaving 14 bases between them. The CDR3 is 16 residues long. The V gene's germline CDR1 is LNHDA and CDR2 SQIVND (reference sequence). The CDR3 is CASSDGREGSNQPQHF. The CDR3 nucleotides are TGTGCCAGTAGTGACGGTAGGGAGGGTAGCAATCAGCCCCAGCATTTT.

As concerns this clone: The sample has other DNA sequences that encode this CDR3 too. The chain has TRBV27 and TRBJ1-5; 8 bases line up with TRBD1. The CDR3 extends over 14 amino acids. V trimming: 2 bases; J trimming: 4 bases; junction bases outside the gene matches: 1. CDR1 is MNHEY and CDR2 is SMNVEV in the germline V gene (reference sequence). The CDR3 is CASSLDRGNQPQHF. The DNA for the CDR3 is TGTGCCAGCAGTTTAGACAGGGGAAATCAGCCCCAGCATTTT.

The V call is TRBV23-1, the J call TRBJ2-7; tentative D call: TRBD2 (6 bases). TRBV23-1 is an ORF for which the function is uncertain. The CDR3 loop spans 16 amino acids. The germline V and J ends were trimmed by 6 bases and 5 bases, with 23 bases remaining between them. The CDR3 bases are TGCGCCAGCAGCGCTCAGTTCGAGGCGGGGCTCCACGAGCAGTACTTC. This encodes CASSAQFEAGLHEQYF.

The chain joins TRBV5-4 to TRBJ2-5; D gene uncertain. Trimming cost V 2 bases and J 4 bases, with 9 bases left between them. The germline V gene encodes CDR1 SGHNT and CDR2 YYREEE (reference sequence). This CDR3 spans 13 amino acids. The chain's CDR3 is CASSFTVGETQYF. CDR3 in DNA: TGTGCCAGCAGCTTTACGGTTGGAGAGACCCAGTACTTC.

This chain uses TRBV18 with TRBJ1-3; 8 nucleotides align to TRBD1. V lost 8 bases, J lost 0 bases, and 6 bases stayed unmatched. The germline CDR1 and CDR2 sequences are KGHSH and LQKENI. The CDR3 covers 15 residues. Written as DNA, the CDR3 is TGTGCCAGCGCGGGACAGGTTCTCTCTGGAAACACCATATATTTT. Translation: CASAGQVLSGNTIYF.

The genes are TRBV28 and TRBJ1-3, with 8 bases identical to TRBD1. The CDR3 contains 18 residues. The germline gives CDR1 MDHEN, CDR2 SYDVKM. Losses at the gene ends were 5 bases for V and 0 bases for J; bases not matched to a gene: 12. CDR3 coding DNA: TGTGCCAGCAGTCCCCCAGTAGGGACAGGCGGCTCTGGAAACACCATATATTTT. This gives the protein CASSPPVGTGGSGNTIYF.

The J gene is TRBJ1-2, the V gene TRBV5-1; possible D gene TRBD1, 5 bases. V was cut by 0 bases and J by 6 bases, with 9 bases left in between. The length of the CDR3 is 13 residues. CDR1 is SGHRS and CDR2 is YFSETQ in the germline V gene. Here the CDR3 DNA reads TGCGCCAGCAGCTTGGCAGGGCCTGATGGCTACACCTTC. Encoded protein: CASSLAGPDGYTF.

The CDR3 region has the DNA TGTGCCAGCAGATATACCTCCAGGGGGACTAGTGTCTACGAGCAGTACTTC. Protein: CASRYTSRGTSVYEQYF. The chain combines TRBV27 with TRBJ2-7; tentative D call: TRBD2 (8 bases). The CDR3 is 17 residues long. Trimming took 6 bases from V and 3 from J, leaving 24 bases between them. Germline values: CDR1 MNHEY, CDR2 SMNVEV (reference sequence).

The chain has TRBV5-6 and TRBJ2-1; 10 nucleotides match TRBD2. Germline-derived CDR1 and CDR2 are SGHDT and YYEEEE. The ends lost 4 bases at V and 12 bases at J; junction bases unmatched: 10. CDR3 length: 14 residues. As DNA, the CDR3 is TGTGCCAGCAGCGGGGGGCTAGCGGGAGACGGGCAGTTCTTC. This translates into CASSGGLAGDGQFF.

A few counts support this clone. The chain uses TRBV30 and TRBJ1-6; D is uncertain. The CDR3 runs 14 residues. Looked up from germline, CDR1 is GTSNPN and CDR2 is SVGIG (reference sequence). Trimming took 5 bases from V and 0 from J, leaving 8 bases between them. CDR3 loop: CAWAGSSYNSPLHF. CDR3 DNA sequence: TGTGCCTGGGCCGGGAGCTCCTATAATTCACCCCTCCACTTT.

The chain has TRBV5-5 and TRBJ2-1; TRBD1 matches 10 bases. V was pared by 1 base and J by 7 bases, with 5 bases of the junction left unmatched. This CDR3 contains 15 residues. The germline V gene has CDR1 SGHKS and CDR2 YYEKEE (reference sequence). The CDR3 reads CASSLYGTGENEQFF. The CDR3 DNA reads TGTGCCAGCAGCTTGTATGGGACAGGGGAGAATGAGCAGTTCTTC.

This chain connects TRBV5-1 to TRBJ2-5; D is possibly TRBD1 (6 bases). Between the trimmed V and J ends, which lost 4 bases and 1 base, there was a span of 11 bases. This CDR3 is built from 14 residues. Germline-derived CDR1 and CDR2 are SGHRS and YFSETQ. This chain's CDR3 is CASSQRDIQETQYF. In DNA, the CDR3 is TGCGCCAGCAGCCAAAGGGACATCCAAGAGACCCAGTACTTC.

The V gene is TRBV6-5, the J gene TRBJ2-7, with 7 bases that match TRBD1. Trimming removed 6 bases from V and 2 bases from J; junction bases left unmatched: 7. Germline values: CDR1 MNHEY, CDR2 SVGAGI. The CDR3 length is 14 residues. The CDR3 region is CASRASGQTYEQYF. The DNA of the CDR3 is TGTGCCAGCAGGGCCTCGGGACAGACCTACGAGCAGTACTTC.

The chain recombines TRBV9 with TRBJ1-1; maybe TRBD1 (5 bases). The ends were cut back, 4 bases at V and 2 bases at J, with 15 bases in the middle. This CDR3 comprises 15 residues. Germline CDR1 SGDLS, CDR2 YYNGEE. This CDR3 reads CASSPHGGGNTEAFF. The CDR3 DNA reads TGTGCCAGCAGCCCACACGGGGGGGGAAACACTGAAGCTTTCTTT. The variable domain in full, with the rest retrieved from reference TRBV9 and TRBJ1-1, is DSGVTQTPKHLITATGQRVTLRCSPRSGDLSVYWYQQSLDQGLQFLIQYYNGEERAKGNILERFSAQQFPDLHSELNLSSLELGDSALYFCASSPHGGGNTEAFFGQGTRLTVV.

V gene TRBV2 combines with J gene TRBJ2-6; D remains ambiguous. Looked up from germline, CDR1 is SNHLY and CDR2 is FYNNEI. Trimming left V 9 bases short and J 0 bases short, with 6 bases between. CDR3 length equals 13 residues. The CDR3 DNA reads as TGTGCCAGTTTTTACTCTGGGGCCAACGTCCTGACTTTC. Translating it yields CASFYSGANVLTF.

The chain is built from TRBV10-3 and TRBJ1-2; 9 nucleotides match TRBD1. Germline V CDR1 and CDR2: ENHRY, SYGVKD. The CDR3 is 15 residues long. The V segment lost 3 bases and the J segment 5 bases; nucleotides outside the gene matches: 7. In DNA form, the CDR3 reads TGTGCCATCAGTGATCCCGGGACAGGGAGGTATGGCTACACCTTC. Its protein product is CAISDPGTGRYGYTF.

The chain recombines TRBV19 with TRBJ1-2; 8 nucleotides line up with TRBD1. The CDR3 has 14 residues. The junction had 13 bases not matched to a gene; V was cut back by 6 bases and J by 10 bases. Germline V gives CDR1 LNHDA, CDR2 SQIVND (reference sequence). CDR3 sequence reads: CASRTPGGTIDYTF. As DNA, the CDR3 is TGTGCCAGTAGGACCCCAGGGGGCACGATAGACTACACCTTC. The variable domain in full, with the rest retrieved from reference TRBV19 and TRBJ1-2, is DGGITQSPKYLFRKEGQNVTLSCEQNLNHDAMYWYRQDPGQGLRLIYYSQIVNDFQKGDIAEGYSVSREKKESFPLTVTSAQKNPTAFYLCASRTPGGTIDYTFGSGTRLTVV.

V usage is TRBV10-3 and J usage is TRBJ1-5; the D is unclear. The germline CDR1 and CDR2 sequences are ENHRY and SYGVKD. V lost 2 bases and J lost 4, with 6 bases in between. The CDR3 runs 13 residues. The CDR3 loop reads CAISEGGNQPQHF. The CDR3 nucleotides read TGTGCCATCAGTGAGGGCGGGAATCAGCCCCAGCATTTT.